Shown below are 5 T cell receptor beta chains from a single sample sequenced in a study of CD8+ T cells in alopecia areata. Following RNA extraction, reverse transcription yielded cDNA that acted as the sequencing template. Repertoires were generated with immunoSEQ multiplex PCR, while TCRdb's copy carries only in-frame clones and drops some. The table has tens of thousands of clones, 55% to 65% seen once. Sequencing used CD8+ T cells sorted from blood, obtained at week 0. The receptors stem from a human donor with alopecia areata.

The CDR3 DNA reads TGTGCCACCAGCAGAGACGGGACCACTGAAGCTTTCTTT. Translating it yields CATSRDGTTEAFF. The chain is built from TRBV15 and TRBJ1-1; weak D call: TRBD1 (5 bases). Germline CDR1 and CDR2: LNHNV and YYDKDF (reference sequence). The CDR3 has 13 residues. V was trimmed by 0 bases and J by 4 bases, leaving 6 bases between them.

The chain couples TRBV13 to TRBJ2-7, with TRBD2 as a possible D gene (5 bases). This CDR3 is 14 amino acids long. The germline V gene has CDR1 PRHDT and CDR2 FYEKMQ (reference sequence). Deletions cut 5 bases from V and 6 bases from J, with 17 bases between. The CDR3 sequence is CASSQLALSREQYF. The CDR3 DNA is TGTGCCAGCAGCCAGCTAGCATTGTCTCGCGAGCAGTACTTC. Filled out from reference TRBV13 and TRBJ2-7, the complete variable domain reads AAGVIQSPRHLIKEKRETATLKCYPIPRHDTVYWYQQGPGQDPQFLISFYEKMQSDKGSIPDRFSAQQFSDYHSELNMSSLELGDSALYFCASSQLALSREQYFGPGTRLTVT.

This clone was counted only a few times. The CDR3: CASSPEQRDTQYF. The CDR3 nucleotides read TGTGCCAGCAGCCCGGAACAAAGGGATACGCAGTATTTT. This chain uses TRBV27 with TRBJ2-3, with D unclear. The length of the CDR3 is 13 residues. V lost 6 bases and J 6 bases, leaving 13 bases between the germline ends. Germline assignment: CDR1 MNHEY and CDR2 SMNVEV (reference sequence).

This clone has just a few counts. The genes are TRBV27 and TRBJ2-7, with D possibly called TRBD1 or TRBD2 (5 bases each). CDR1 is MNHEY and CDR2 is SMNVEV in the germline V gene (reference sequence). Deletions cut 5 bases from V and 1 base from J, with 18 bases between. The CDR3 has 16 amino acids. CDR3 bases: TGTGCCAGCAGTCTTAACCACCGGGACGGGTCCTACGAGCAGTACTTC. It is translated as CASSLNHRDGSYEQYF.

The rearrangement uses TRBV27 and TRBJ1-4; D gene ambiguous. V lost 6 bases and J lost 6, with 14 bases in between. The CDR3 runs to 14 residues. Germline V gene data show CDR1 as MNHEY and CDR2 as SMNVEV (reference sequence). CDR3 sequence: CASRETDLHEKLFF. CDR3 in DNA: TGTGCCAGCAGAGAAACAGATCTCCATGAAAAACTGTTTTTT.